This entry features one TCR beta chain sequence. The antigen is undetermined. This record belongs to a study of T cell repertoires in ileal Crohn's disease. Study-wide background: About half received postoperative treatment, some ten with thiopurines and approximately 19 anti-TNF. Notes on the study in general: Within the first postoperative year, endoscopy came at median roughly 6.9 months. Active smokers at surgery had more clonal expansions than non-smokers.

TCRB immunosequencing input was roughly 530 nanograms of biopsy DNA per sample. Here immunoSEQ multiplex PCR was the method, and the copy in TCRdb shows in-frame clones only, minus some. The sample carries approximately 10,000 clones, around 79% recorded once. The time point: neoterminal ileum biopsy at postoperative endoscopy, about 6 months after surgery. The CDR3 is made up of 16 amino acids. The ends lost 3 bases at V and 2 bases at J; junction bases unmatched: 3. From germline, CDR1 is SGDLS and CDR2 YYNGEE. The sample consisted of ileal tissue. The chain is built from TRBV9 and TRBJ2-1, with 12 bases identical to TRBD2. The sequence was collected from an adult with Crohn's disease. This CDR3 reads CASSGPSGGAYNEQFF. The CDR3 nucleotides read TGTGCCAGCAGCGGACCTAGCGGGGGGGCCTACAATGAGCAGTTCTTC. Together with reference TRBV9 and TRBJ2-1, the CDR3 gives the full variable domain: DSGVTQTPKHLITATGQRVTLRCSPRSGDLSVYWYQQSLDQGLQFLIQYYNGEERAKGNILERFSAQQFPDLHSELNLSSLELGDSALYFCASSGPSGGAYNEQFFGPGTRLTVL.